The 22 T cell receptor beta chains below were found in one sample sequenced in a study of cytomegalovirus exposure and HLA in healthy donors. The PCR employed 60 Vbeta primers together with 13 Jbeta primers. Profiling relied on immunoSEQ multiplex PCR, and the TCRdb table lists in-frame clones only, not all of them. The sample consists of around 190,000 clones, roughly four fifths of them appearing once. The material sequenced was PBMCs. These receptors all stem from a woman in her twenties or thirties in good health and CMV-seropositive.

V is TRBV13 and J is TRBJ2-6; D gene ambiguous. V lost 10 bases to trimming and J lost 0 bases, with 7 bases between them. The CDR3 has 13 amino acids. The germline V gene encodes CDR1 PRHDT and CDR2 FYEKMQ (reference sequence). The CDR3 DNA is TGTGCCACCCCCGGCTCTGGGGCCAACGTCCTGACTTTC. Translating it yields CATPGSGANVLTF.

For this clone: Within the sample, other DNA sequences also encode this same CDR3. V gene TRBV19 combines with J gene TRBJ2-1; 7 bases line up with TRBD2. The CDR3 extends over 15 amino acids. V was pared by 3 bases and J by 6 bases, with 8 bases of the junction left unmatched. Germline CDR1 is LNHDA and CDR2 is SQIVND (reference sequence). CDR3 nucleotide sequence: TGTGCCAGTAGTATTGTGGCGGGAGCCCTCAATGAGCAGTTCTTC. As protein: CASSIVAGALNEQFF.

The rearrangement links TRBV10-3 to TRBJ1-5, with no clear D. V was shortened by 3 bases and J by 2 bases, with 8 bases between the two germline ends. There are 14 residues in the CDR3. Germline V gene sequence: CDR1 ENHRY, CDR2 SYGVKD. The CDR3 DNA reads TGTGCCATCAGTGATGGGCCAGGCAATCAGCCCCAGCATTTT. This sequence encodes CAISDGPGNQPQHF.

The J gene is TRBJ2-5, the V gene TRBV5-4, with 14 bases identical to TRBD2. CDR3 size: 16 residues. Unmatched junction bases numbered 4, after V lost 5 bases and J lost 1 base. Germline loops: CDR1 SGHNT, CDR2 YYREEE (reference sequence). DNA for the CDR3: TGTGCCAGCAGGCCGGGACTAGCGGGAGCCCAAGAGACCCAGTACTTC. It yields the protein CASRPGLAGAQETQYF. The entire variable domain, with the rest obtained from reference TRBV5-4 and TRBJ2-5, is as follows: ETGVTQSPTHLIKTRGQQVTLRCSSQSGHNTVSWYQQALGQGPQFIFQYYREEENGRGNFPPRFSGLQFPNYSSELNVNALELDDSALYLCASRPGLAGAQETQYFGPGTRLLVL.

The CDR3: CATLLAGVAGELFF. The CDR3 nucleotides are TGTGCCACCCTTCTAGCGGGAGTGGCCGGGGAGCTGTTTTTT. The chain employs TRBV6-1 and TRBJ2-2; 10 positions match TRBD2. The germline gives CDR1 MNHNS, CDR2 SASEGT. Unmatched junction bases numbered 8, after V lost 10 bases and J lost 6 bases. This CDR3 has 14 amino acids.

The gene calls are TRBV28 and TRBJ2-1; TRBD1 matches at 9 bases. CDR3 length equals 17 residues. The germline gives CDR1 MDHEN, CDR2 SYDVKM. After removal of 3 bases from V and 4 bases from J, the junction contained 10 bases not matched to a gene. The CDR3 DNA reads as TGTGCCAGCAGTTTGTATTCGGTACAGGGGGCTTACAATGAGCAGTTCTTC. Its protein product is CASSLYSVQGAYNEQFF.

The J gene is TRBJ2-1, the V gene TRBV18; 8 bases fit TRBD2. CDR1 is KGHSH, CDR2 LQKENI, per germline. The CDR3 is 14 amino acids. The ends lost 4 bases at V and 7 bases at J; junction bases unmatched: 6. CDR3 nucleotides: TGTGCCAGCTCACTCGGGACTAGTCCAAATGAGCAGTTCTTC. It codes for CASSLGTSPNEQFF.

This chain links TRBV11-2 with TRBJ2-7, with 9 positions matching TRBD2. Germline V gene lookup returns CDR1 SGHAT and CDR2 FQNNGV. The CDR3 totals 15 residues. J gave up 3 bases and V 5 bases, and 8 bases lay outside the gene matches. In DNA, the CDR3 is TGTGCCAGCAGCACAGGGGCGGGAGGGGGCTACGAGCAGTACTTC. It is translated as CASSTGAGGGYEQYF.

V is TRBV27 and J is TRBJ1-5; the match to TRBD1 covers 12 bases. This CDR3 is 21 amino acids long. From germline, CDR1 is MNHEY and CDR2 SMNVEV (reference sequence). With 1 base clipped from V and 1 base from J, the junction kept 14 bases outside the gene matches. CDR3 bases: TGTGCCAGCAGTTTATGTCCGATACCGGGACAGGGGGCCTCGAGCAATCAGCCCCAGCATTTT. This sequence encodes CASSLCPIPGQGASSNQPQHF.

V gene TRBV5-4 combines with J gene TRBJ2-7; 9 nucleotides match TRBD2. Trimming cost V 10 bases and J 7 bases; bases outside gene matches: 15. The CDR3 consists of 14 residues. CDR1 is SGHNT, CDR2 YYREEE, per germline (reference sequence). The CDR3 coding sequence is TGTGCCGGTTCTCTAGCGGGATCGAGGGGAGAGCAGTACTTC. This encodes CAGSLAGSRGEQYF.

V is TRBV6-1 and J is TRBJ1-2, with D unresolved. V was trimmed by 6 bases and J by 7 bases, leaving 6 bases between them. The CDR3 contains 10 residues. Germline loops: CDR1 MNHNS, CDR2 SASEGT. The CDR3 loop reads CASSPVGYTF. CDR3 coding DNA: TGTGCCAGCAGCCCGGTTGGCTACACCTTC.

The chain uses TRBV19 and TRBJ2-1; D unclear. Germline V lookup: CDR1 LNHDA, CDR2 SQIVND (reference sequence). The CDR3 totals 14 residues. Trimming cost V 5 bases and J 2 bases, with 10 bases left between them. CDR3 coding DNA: TGTGCCAGTAGTCCCTCGCGAGCCTACAATGAGCAGTTCTTC. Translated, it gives CASSPSRAYNEQFF.

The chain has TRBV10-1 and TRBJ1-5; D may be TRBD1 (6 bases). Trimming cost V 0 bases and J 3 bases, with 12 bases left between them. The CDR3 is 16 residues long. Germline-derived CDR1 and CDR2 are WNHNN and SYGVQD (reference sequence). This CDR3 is CASSESTRGINQPQHF. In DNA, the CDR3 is TGCGCCAGCAGTGAGTCGACCAGGGGTATCAATCAGCCCCAGCATTTT.

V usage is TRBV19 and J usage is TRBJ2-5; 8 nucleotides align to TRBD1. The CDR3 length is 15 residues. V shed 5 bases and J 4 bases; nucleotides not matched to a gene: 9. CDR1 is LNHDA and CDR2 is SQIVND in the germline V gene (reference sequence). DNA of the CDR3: TGTGCCAGTAGTTATTTCGCCGGGACAGGAGAGACCCAGTACTTC. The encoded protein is CASSYFAGTGETQYF.

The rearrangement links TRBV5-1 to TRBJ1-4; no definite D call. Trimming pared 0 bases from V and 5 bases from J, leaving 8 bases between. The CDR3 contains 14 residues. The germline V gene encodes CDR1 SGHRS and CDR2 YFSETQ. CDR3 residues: CASSLGAGNEKLFF. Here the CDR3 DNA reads TGCGCCAGCAGCTTGGGAGCAGGCAATGAAAAACTGTTTTTT. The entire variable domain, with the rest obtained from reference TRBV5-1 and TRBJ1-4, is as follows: KAGVTQTPRYLIKTRGQQVTLSCSPISGHRSVSWYQQTPGQGLQFLFEYFSETQRNKGNFPGRFSGRQFSNSRSEMNVSTLELGDSALYLCASSLGAGNEKLFFGSGTQLSVL.

CDR3 protein: CASSIGTSGTRSYNEQFF. The CDR3 DNA is TGTGCCAGCAGCATCGGGACTAGCGGGACTCGCTCCTACAATGAGCAGTTCTTC. The gene calls are TRBV14 and TRBJ2-1; 13 bases are shared with TRBD2. CDR1 SGHDN and CDR2 FVKESK come from the germline V gene. The trim removed 5 bases at V and 0 bases at J, leaving 7 bases unmatched. The CDR3 has 18 amino acids. Full variable domain (missing parts from reference TRBV14 and TRBJ2-1): EAGVTQFPSHSVIEKGQTVTLRCDPISGHDNLYWYRRVMGKEIKFLLHFVKESKQDESGMPNNRFLAERTGGTYSTLKVQPAELEDSGVYFCASSIGTSGTRSYNEQFFGPGTRLTVL.

The CDR3 region has the DNA TGTGCCAGCAGCTTGGGACTCGACAATGAGCAGTTCTTC. Translating it yields CASSLGLDNEQFF. The J gene is TRBJ2-1, the V gene TRBV7-9; D possibly corresponds to TRBD2 (6 bases). The CDR3 extends over 13 amino acids. Germline CDR1 SEHNR, CDR2 FQNEAQ (reference sequence). Between the trimmed V and J ends, which lost 3 bases and 5 bases, there was a span of 8 bases. The full variable domain, with the rest looked up from reference TRBV7-9 and TRBJ2-1, is DTGVSQNPRHKITKRGQNVTFRCDPISEHNRLYWYRQTLGQGPEFLTYFQNEAQLEKSRLLSDRFSAERPKGSFSTLEIQRTEQGDSAMYLCASSLGLDNEQFFGPGTRLTVL.

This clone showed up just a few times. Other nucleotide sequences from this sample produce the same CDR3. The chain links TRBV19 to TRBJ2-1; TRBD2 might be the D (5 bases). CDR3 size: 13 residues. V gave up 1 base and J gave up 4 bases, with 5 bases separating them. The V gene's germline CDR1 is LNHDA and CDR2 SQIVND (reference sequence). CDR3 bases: TGTGCCAGTAGTATAGGCGGGTACAATGAGCAGTTCTTC. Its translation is CASSIGGYNEQFF.

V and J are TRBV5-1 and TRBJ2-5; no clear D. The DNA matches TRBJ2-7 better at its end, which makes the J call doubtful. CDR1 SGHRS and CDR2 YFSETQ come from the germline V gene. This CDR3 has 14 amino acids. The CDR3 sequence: CASSLGHPSYEQYF. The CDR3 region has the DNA TGCGCCAGCAGCTTGGGACACCCCTCCTACGAGCAGTACTTC.

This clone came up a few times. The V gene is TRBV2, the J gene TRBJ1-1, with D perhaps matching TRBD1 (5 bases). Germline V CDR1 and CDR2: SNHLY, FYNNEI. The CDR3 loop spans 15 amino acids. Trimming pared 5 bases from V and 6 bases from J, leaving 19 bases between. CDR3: CASSLPRQLAAEAFF. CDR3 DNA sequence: TGTGCCAGCAGTTTACCTCGACAGCTTGCCGCTGAAGCTTTCTTT.

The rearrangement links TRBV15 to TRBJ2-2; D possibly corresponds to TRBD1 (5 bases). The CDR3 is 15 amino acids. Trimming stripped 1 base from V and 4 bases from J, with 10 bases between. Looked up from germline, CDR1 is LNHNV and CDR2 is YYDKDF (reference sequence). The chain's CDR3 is CATSRGRVLTGELFF. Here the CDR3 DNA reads TGTGCCACCAGCAGAGGCAGGGTACTCACCGGGGAGCTGTTTTTT.

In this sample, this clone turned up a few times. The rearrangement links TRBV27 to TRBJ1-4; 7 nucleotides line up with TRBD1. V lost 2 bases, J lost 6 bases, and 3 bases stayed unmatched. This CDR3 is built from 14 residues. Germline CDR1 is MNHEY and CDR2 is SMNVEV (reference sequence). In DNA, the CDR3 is TGTGCCAGCAGTTTAGAGGGGGCAGATGAAAAACTGTTTTTT. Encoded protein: CASSLEGADEKLFF.